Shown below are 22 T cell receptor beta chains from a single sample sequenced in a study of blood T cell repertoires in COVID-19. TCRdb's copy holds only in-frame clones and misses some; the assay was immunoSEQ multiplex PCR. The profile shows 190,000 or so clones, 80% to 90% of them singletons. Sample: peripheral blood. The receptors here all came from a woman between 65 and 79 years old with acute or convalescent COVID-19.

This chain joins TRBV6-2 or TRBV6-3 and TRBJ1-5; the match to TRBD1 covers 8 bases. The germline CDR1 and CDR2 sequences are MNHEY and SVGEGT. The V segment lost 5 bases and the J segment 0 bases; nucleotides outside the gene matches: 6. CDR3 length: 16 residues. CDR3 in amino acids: CASSRTGIYSNQPQHF. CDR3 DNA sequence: TGTGCCAGCAGTCGGACAGGGATCTATAGCAATCAGCCCCAGCATTTT.

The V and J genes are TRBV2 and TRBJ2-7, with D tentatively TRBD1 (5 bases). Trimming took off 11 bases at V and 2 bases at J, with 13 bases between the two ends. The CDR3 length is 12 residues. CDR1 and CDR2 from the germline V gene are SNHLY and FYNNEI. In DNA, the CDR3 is TGTGCCGGGGCGGCTAGACCCTACGAGCAGTACTTC. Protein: CAGAARPYEQYF.

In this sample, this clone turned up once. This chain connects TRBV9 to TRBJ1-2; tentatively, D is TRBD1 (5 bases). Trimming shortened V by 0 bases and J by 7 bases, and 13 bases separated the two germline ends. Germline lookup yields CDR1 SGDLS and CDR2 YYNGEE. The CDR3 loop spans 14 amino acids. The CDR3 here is CASSVEARRGGYTF. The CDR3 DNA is TGTGCCAGCAGCGTAGAAGCAAGAAGGGGTGGCTACACCTTC.

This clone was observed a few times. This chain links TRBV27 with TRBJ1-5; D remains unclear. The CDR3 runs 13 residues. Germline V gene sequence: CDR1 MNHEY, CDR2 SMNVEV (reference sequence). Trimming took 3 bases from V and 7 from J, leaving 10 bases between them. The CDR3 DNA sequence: TGTGCCAGCAGTTTTACCGAACGGCAGCCCCAGCATTTT. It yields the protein CASSFTERQPQHF.

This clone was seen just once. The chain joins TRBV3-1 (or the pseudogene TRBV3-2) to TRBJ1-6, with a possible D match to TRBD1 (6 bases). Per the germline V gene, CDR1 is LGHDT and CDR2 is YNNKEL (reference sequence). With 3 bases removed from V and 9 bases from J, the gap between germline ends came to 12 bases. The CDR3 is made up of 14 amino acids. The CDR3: CASSQGQGSSPLHF. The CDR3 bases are TGTGCCAGCAGCCAGGGGCAGGGGAGTTCACCCCTCCACTTT.

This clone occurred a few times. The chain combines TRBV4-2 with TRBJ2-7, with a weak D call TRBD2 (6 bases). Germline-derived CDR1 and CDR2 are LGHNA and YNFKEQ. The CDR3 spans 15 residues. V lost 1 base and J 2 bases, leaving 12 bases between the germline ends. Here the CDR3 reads CASSQGGGAPYEQYF. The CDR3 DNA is TGTGCCAGCAGCCAAGGGGGAGGAGCCCCCTACGAGCAGTACTTC.

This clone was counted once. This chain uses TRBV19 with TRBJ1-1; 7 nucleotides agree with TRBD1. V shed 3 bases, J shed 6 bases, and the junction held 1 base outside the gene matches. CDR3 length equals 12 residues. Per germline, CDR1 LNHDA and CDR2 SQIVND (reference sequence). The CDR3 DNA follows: TGTGCCAGTAGTATCCAGGGGGCTGAAGCTTTCTTT. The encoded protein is CASSIQGAEAFF.

DNA of the CDR3: TGTGCCAGCAGCCCCAGACTAGCGGGAGGGGTAGATACGCAGTATTTT. This encodes CASSPRLAGGVDTQYF. This chain joins TRBV7-9 and TRBJ2-3, with TRBD2 matching 14 bases. The CDR3 loop spans 16 amino acids. Looked up from germline, CDR1 is SEHNR and CDR2 is FQNEAQ (reference sequence). Losses at the gene ends were 5 bases for V and 5 bases for J; bases not matched to a gene: 6.

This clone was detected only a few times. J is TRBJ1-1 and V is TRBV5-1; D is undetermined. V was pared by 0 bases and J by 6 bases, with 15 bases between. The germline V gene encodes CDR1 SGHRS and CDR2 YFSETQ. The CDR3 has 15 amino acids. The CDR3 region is CASSLVAGENPEAFF. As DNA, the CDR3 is TGCGCCAGCAGCTTGGTGGCAGGCGAAAACCCTGAAGCTTTCTTT. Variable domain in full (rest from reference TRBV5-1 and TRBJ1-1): KAGVTQTPRYLIKTRGQQVTLSCSPISGHRSVSWYQQTPGQGLQFLFEYFSETQRNKGNFPGRFSGRQFSNSRSEMNVSTLELGDSALYLCASSLVAGENPEAFFGQGTRLTVV.

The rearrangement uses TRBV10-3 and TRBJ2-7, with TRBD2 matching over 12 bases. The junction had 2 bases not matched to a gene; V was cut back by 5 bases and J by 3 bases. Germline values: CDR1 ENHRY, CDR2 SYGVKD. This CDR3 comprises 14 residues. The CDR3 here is CAISRLAGDYEQYF. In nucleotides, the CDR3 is TGTGCCATCAGTAGACTAGCGGGAGACTACGAGCAGTACTTC.

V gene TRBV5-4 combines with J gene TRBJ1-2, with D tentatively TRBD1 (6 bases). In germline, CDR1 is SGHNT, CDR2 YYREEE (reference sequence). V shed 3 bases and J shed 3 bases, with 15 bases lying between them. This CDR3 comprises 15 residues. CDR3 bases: TGTGCCAGCAGCTCTTTGGACAGCCCATACTATGGCTACACCTTC. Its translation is CASSSLDSPYYGYTF.

The CDR3 protein is CAIKLAGETQYF. The CDR3 DNA is TGTGCCATCAAACTAGCGGGGGAGACCCAGTACTTC. This chain connects TRBV12-3 or TRBV12-4 to TRBJ2-5, with 10 bases lining up with TRBD2. CDR3 length equals 12 residues. Unmatched junction bases numbered 4, after V lost 10 bases and J lost 5 bases.

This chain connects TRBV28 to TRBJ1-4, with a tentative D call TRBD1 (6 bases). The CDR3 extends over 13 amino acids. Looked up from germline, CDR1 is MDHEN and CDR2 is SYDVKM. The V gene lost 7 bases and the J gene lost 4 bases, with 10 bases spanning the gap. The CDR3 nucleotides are TGTGCCAGCACGACAGGCCTTAATGAAAAACTGTTTTTT. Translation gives CASTTGLNEKLFF.

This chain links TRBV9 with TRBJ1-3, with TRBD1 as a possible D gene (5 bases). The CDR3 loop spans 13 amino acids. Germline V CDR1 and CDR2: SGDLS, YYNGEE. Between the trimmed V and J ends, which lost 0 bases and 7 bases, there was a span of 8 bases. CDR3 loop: CASSVGQRNTIYF. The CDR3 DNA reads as TGTGCCAGCAGCGTAGGACAGAGGAACACCATATATTTT.

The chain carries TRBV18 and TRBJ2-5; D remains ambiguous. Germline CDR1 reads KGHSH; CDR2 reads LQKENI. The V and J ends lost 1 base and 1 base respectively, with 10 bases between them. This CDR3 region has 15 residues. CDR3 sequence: CASSPLYEVQETQYF. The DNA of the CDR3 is TGTGCCAGCTCACCACTTTACGAGGTCCAAGAGACCCAGTACTTC.

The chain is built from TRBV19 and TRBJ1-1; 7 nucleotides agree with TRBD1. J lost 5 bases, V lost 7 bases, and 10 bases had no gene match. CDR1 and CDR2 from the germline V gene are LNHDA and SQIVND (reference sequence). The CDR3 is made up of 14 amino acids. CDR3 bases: TGTGCCAGTAAGGAAGCGACAGGGTCTACTGAAGCTTTCTTT. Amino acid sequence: CASKEATGSTEAFF.

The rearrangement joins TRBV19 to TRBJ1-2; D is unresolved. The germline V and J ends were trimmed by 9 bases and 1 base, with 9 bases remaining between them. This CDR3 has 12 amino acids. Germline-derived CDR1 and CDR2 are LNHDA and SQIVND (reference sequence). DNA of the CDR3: TGTGCCAGCGGAGAAGGTAACTATGGCTACACCTTC. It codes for CASGEGNYGYTF.

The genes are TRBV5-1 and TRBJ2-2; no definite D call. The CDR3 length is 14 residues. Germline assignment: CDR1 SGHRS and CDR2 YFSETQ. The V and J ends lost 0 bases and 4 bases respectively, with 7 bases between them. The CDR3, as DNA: TGCGCCAGCAGCTTGGTACCTAGCACCGGGGAGCTGTTTTTT. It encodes CASSLVPSTGELFF.

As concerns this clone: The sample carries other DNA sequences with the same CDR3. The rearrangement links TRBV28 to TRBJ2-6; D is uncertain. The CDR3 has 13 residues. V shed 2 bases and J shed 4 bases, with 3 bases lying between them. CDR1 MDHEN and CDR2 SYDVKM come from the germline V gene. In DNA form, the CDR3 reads TGTGCCAGCAGTTTACGGGGGGCCAACGTCCTGACTTTC. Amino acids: CASSLRGANVLTF.

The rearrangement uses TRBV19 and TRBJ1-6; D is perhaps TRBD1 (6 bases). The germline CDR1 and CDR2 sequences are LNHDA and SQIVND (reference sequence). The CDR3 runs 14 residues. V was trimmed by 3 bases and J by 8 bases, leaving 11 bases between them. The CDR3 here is CASSMTGGDSPLHF. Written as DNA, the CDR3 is TGTGCCAGTAGTATGACAGGTGGGGATTCACCCCTCCACTTT.

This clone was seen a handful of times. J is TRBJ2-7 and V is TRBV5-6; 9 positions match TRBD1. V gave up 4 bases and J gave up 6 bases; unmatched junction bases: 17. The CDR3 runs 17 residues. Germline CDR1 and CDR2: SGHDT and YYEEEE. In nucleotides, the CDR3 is TGTGCCAGCAGCCGCGAGAGTTTCCGGGACAGGGCCCCCGAGCAGTACTTC. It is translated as CASSRESFRDRAPEQYF.

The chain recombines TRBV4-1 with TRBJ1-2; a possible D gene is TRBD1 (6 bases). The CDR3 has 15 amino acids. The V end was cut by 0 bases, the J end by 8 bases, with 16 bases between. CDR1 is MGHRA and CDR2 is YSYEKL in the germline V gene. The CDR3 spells CASSQDPAQGYGYTF. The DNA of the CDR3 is TGCGCCAGCAGCCAAGATCCCGCTCAGGGGTACGGCTACACCTTC.